This T cell receptor (beta chain) was retrieved from a study of cytotoxic CD8 clonotypes in ibrutinib-treated CLL. At the level of the study: Each sample contained, on average, roughly 280,000 productive templates and 94,000 or so productive rearrangements.

Trimming took off 0 bases at V and 1 base at J, with 7 bases between the two ends. The CDR3 consists of 14 residues. CDR1 is SGHRS and CDR2 is YFSETQ in the germline V gene. Data came from immunoSEQ multiplex PCR; TCRdb stores just in-frame clones and leaves some out. The data hold 150,000 to 250,000 clones, with around 72% observed a single time. This chain links TRBV5-1 with TRBJ1-1; D is uncertain. The receptor was isolated from a human donor with chronic lymphocytic leukemia. Source: PBMCs, taken after 24 months of ibrutinib treatment. The CDR3 coding sequence is TGCGCCAGCAGCTTGGTACAGACGAACACTGAAGCTTTCTTT. Its translation is CASSLVQTNTEAFF.